This TCR beta chain was retrieved from a study of OX40 agonist ivuxolimab in advanced cancers. Across the whole study: The patients received agonistic anti-OX40 (CD134) antibody ivuxolimab. Dose-escalation patients suffered from hepatocellular carcinoma, melanoma, renal cell or head and neck cancer. Participants, around 80% male, averaged about 59 years of age, ranging from roughly 23 to 90.

Some clones are missing from TCRdb's copy, which holds only in-frame ones; the method was immunoSEQ multiplex PCR. The data show more than 100,000 clones, more than 85% seen once. The CDR3 runs to 16 residues. Germline assignment: CDR1 SGHTA and CDR2 FQGNSA. Losses at the gene ends were 1 base for V and 8 bases for J; bases not matched to a gene: 8. A word on this clone: The antigen remains undetermined.

General observations from the study: Antigen targets of the expanded peripheral T cells went undetermined.

The source of this sequence is an adult with an advanced solid tumor such as melanoma, head and neck, liver or kidney cancer. This chain connects TRBV7-2 to TRBJ1-2, with TRBD1 matching 12 bases. Specimen: CD4+ or CD8+ T cells sorted from blood, collected in a trial of the OX40 agonist ivuxolimab. The CDR3 nucleotides read TGTGCCAGCAGCTTAGACCGGGGACAGGGGGCAGGGGGCTACACCTTC. It is translated as CASSLDRGQGAGGYTF. Variable domain in full (rest from reference TRBV7-2 and TRBJ1-2): GAGVSQSPSNKVTEKGKDVELRCDPISGHTALYWYRQSLGQGLEFLIYFQGNSAPDKSGLPSDRFSAERTGGSVSTLTIQRTQQEDSAVYLCASSLDRGQGAGGYTFGSGTRLTVV.